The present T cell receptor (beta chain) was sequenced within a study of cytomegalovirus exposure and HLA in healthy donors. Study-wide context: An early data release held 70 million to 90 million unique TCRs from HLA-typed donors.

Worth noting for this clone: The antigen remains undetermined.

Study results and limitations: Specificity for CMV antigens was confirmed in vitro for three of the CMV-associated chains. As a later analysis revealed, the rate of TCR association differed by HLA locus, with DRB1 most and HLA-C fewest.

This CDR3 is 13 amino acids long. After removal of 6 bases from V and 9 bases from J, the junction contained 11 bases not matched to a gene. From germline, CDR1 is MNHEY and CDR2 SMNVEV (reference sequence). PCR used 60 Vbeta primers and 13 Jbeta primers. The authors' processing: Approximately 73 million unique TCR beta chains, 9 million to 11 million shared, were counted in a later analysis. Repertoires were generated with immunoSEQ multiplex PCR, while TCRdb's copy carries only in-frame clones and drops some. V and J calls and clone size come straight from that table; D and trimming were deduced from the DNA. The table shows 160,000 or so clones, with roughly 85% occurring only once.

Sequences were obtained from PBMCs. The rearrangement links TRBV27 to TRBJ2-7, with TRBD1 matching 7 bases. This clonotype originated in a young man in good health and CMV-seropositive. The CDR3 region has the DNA TGTGCCAGCAGGGTAACAGGGGCGGAGGTGCAGTACTTC. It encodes CASRVTGAEVQYF.